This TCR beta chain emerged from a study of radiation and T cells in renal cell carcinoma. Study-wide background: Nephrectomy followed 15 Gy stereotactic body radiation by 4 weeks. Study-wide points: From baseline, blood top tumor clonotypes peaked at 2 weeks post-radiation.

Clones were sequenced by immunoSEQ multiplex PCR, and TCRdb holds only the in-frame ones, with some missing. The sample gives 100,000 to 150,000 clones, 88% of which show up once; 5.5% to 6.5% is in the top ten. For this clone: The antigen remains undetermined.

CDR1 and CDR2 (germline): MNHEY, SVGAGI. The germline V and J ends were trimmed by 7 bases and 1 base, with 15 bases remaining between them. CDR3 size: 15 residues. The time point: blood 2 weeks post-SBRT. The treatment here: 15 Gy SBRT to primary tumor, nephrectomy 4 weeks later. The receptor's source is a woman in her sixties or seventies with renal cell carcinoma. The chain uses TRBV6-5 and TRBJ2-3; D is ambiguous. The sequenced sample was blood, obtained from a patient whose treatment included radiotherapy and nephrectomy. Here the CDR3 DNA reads TGTGCCAGCACCATGCGAGGATTTCGCACAGATACGCAGTATTTT. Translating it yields CASTMRGFRTDTQYF.